The rows below give T cell receptor beta chains drawn from one sample of a study of blood T cell repertoires in COVID-19. TCRdb's copy holds only in-frame clones and misses some; the assay was immunoSEQ multiplex PCR. The sample yields roughly 200,000 clones, roughly 88% seen once. The sample consisted of peripheral blood. Every receptor here comes from a human donor with active or convalescent COVID-19. The donor label of this sample is uncertain. CDR3s include the opening cysteine and the closing phenylalanine or tryptophan. A D gene is named only where the DNA matches it firmly. For some rows the clone size is stated as once, few or many, or as a class when expanded; others skip it.

TRBJ1-5,.,TRBV28,.,CASIREYGQPQHF,TGTGCCAGCATTCGGGAGTATGGTCAGCCCCAGCATTTT
TRBJ2-5,TRBD2,TRBV5-1,.,CASRLAGVGYETQYF,TGCGCCAGCAGGTTAGCGGGAGTAGGGTATGAGACCCAGTACTTC
TRBJ2-4,TRBD2,TRBV5-1,.,CASSPGTSGGLAKNIQYF,TGCGCCAGCAGCCCGGGGACTAGCGGGGGGTTAGCCAAAAACATTCAGTACTTC
TRBJ2-3,.,TRBV25-1,.,CASSERGTTDTQYF,TGTGCCAGCAGTGAAAGAGGAACCACAGATACGCAGTATTTT
TRBJ2-7,TRBD1,TRBV2,.,CASKTGDPYEQYF,TGTGCCAGCAAGACAGGGGACCCCTACGAGCAGTACTTC
TRBJ1-2,TRBD1,TRBV10-3,.,CAISEAGTGNYGYTF,TGTGCCATCAGTGAGGCCGGGACAGGTAACTATGGCTACACCTTC
TRBJ2-1,TRBD1,TRBV3-1/TRBV3-2,.,CASSQLRPQGADEQFF,TGTGCCAGCAGCCAACTCCGGCCCCAGGGGGCGGATGAGCAGTTCTTC
TRBJ2-1,TRBD2,TRBV7-9,.,CASSFGLAGGGQFF,TGTGCCAGCAGCTTTGGGCTAGCGGGGGGAGGGCAGTTCTTC
TRBJ1-2,TRBD1,TRBV5-4,.,CASTKAGTGHGYGYTF,TGTGCCAGCACCAAGGCCGGGACAGGACACGGCTATGGCTACACCTTC
TRBJ2-7,TRBD2,TRBV11-3,.,CASSPRWEGLIDEQYF,TGTGCCAGCAGCCCTAGATGGGAGGGCCTGATAGACGAGCAGTACTTC
TRBJ2-7,TRBD2,TRBV7-2,.,CASSFQLEGLAGRHEQYF,TGTGCCAGCAGCTTTCAGTTAGAGGGACTAGCGGGGCGTCACGAGCAGTACTTC
TRBJ2-1,TRBD2,TRBV7-9,.,CASSLLGAGEQFF,TGTGCCAGCAGCCTCCTAGGAGCGGGGGAGCAGTTCTTC
TRBJ1-2,.,TRBV28,.,CAVTQEPYGYTF,TGTGCCGTCACACAGGAGCCCTATGGCTACACCTTC
TRBJ1-5,TRBD1,TRBV6-2/TRBV6-3,.,CASSRGTVHFNQPQHF,TGTGCCAGCAGCCGCGGGACAGTTCATTTCAATCAGCCCCAGCATTTT
TRBJ1-1,.,TRBV30,.,CAWSGDTMNTEAFF,TGTGCCTGGAGCGGGGACACCATGAACACTGAAGCTTTCTTT
TRBJ1-2,.,TRBV15,.,CATSKGAGWNGYTF,TGTGCCACCAGCAAAGGGGCAGGGTGGAATGGCTACACCTTC
TRBJ2-5,TRBD1,TRBV9,.,CASSVGPGTGGGQETQYF,TGTGCCAGCAGCGTAGGCCCGGGGACAGGAGGTGGCCAAGAGACCCAGTACTTC
TRBJ2-1,TRBD2,TRBV7-2,.,CASSPGLAASSYNEQFF,TGTGCCAGCAGCCCGGGACTAGCGGCCAGCTCCTACAATGAGCAGTTCTTC
TRBJ2-7,TRBD1,TRBV7-9,.,CASSTGTGSYEQYF,TGTGCCAGCAGCACCGGGACAGGGTCCTACGAGCAGTACTTC
TRBJ1-2,TRBD1,TRBV4-3,.,CASSQGQGLLGGYTF,TGCGCCAGCAGCCAAGGACAGGGCCTCCTCGGTGGCTACACCTTC
TRBJ1-1,.,TRBV28,.,CATDRRNTEAFF,TGTGCCACTGACAGGAGGAACACTGAAGCTTTCTTT
TRBJ2-1,TRBD2,TRBV4-1,once,CASRPEGLAGGGYNEQFF,TGCGCCAGCAGGCCCGAGGGGTTAGCGGGAGGAGGGTACAATGAGCAGTTCTTC
TRBJ2-1,TRBD1,TRBV3-1/TRBV3-2,.,CASSPIRVTGSVHYNEQFF,TGTGCCAGCAGCCCCATCCGGGTGACAGGGAGCGTACACTACAATGAGCAGTTCTTC
TRBJ2-6,TRBD2,TRBV27,.,CASSLSGEPLSSGANVLTF,TGTGCCAGCAGTTTAAGCGGGGAACCCTTAAGCTCTGGGGCCAACGTCCTGACTTTC
TRBJ2-1,TRBD2,TRBV19,.,CASSTGTSGEQFF,TGTGCCAGTAGTACCGGGACTAGCGGCGAGCAGTTCTTC
TRBJ2-3,.,TRBV7-9,.,CASRSQVSTDTQYF,TGTGCCAGCAGATCACAGGTTAGCACAGATACGCAGTATTTT
TRBJ1-2,TRBD1,TRBV10-3,.,CAISPQGGNYGYTF,TGTGCCATCAGCCCACAGGGGGGTAACTATGGCTACACCTTC
TRBJ1-2,TRBD1,TRBV29-1,.,CSGLQGPYGYTF,TGCAGCGGACTACAGGGGCCTTATGGCTACACCTTC
TRBJ2-3,TRBD1,TRBV7-2,.,CASSLPTGHTDTQYF,TGTGCCAGCAGCTTGCCGACAGGGCACACAGATACGCAGTATTTT
TRBJ2-4,.,TRBV2,once,CASSGDSQNIQYF,TGTGCCAGCAGTGGAGACAGCCAAAACATTCAGTACTTC
TRBJ2-1,TRBD2,TRBV6-5,.,CASKGGRPYNEQFF,TGTGCCAGCAAAGGCGGGAGGCCCTACAATGAGCAGTTCTTC
TRBJ2-3,TRBD2,TRBV27,.,CASSPRTSGRSDTQYF,TGTGCCAGCAGTCCCCGGACTAGCGGGAGATCAGATACGCAGTATTTT
TRBJ1-2,.,TRBV5-5,.,CASSLGALNYGYTF,TGTGCCAGCAGCCTGGGGGCGCTTAACTATGGCTACACCTTC